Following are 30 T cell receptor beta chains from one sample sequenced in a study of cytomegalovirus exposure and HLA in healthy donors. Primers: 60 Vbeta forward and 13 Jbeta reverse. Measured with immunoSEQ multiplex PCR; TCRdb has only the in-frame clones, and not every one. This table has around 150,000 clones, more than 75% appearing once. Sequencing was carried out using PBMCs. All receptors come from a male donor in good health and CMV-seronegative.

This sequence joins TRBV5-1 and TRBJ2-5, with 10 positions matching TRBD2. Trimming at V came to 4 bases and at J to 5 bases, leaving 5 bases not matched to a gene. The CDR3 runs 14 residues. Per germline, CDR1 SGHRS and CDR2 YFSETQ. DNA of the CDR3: TGCGCCAGCAGCCGCGGGACTAGCGACGAGACCCAGTACTTC. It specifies CASSRGTSDETQYF.

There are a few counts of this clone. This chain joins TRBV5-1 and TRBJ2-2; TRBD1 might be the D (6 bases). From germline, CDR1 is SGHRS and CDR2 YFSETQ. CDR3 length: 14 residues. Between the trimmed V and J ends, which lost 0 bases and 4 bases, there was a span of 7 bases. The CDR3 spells CASSLDRVTGELFF. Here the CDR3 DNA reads TGCGCCAGCAGCTTGGACAGGGTCACCGGGGAGCTGTTTTTT.

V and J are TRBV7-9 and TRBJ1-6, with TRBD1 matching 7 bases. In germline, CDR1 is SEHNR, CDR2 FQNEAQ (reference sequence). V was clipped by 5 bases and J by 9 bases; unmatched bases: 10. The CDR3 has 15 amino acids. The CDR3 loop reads CASSLTGTGSSPLHF. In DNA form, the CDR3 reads TGTGCCAGCAGCCTGACAGGGACCGGGAGTTCACCCCTCCACTTT.

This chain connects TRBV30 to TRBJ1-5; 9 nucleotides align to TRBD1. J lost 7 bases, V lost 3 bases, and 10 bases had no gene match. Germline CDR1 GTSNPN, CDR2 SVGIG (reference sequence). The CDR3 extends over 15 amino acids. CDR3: CAWSGQGLQAQPQHF. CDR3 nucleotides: TGTGCCTGGAGCGGACAGGGGCTACAGGCACAGCCCCAGCATTTT.

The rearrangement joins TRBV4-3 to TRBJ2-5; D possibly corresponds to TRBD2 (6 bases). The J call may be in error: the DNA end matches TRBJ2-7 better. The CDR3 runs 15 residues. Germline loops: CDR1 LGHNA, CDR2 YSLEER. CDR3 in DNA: TGCGCCAGCAGCCAAGCCGGGGGATCCTCCTACGAGCAGTACTTC. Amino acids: CASSQAGGSSYEQYF.

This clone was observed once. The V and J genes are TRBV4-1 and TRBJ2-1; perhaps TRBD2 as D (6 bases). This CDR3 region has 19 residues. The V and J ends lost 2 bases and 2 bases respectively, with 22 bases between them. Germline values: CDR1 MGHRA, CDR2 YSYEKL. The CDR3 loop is CASSQHPGASESPYNEQFF. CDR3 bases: TGCGCCAGCAGCCAACATCCGGGAGCCTCCGAATCCCCCTACAATGAGCAGTTCTTC.

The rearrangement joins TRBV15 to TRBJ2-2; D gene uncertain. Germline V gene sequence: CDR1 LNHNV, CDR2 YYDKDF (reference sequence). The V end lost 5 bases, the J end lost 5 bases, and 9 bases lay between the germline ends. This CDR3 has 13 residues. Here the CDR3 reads CATSYGPTGELFF. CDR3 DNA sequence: TGTGCCACCAGCTATGGCCCAACCGGGGAGCTGTTTTTT.

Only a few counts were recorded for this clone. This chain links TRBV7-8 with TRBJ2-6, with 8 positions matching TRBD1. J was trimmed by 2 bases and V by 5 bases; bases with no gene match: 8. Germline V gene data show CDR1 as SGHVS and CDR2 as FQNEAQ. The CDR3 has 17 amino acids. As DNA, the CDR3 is TGTGCCAGCAGCCCCGTGGACAGGGTAGCTGGGGCCAACGTCCTGACTTTC. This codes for CASSPVDRVAGANVLTF. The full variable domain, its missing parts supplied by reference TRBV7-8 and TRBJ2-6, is GAGVSQSPRYKVAKRGQDVALRCDPISGHVSLFWYQQALGQGPEFLTYFQNEAQLDKSGLPSDRFFAERPEGSVSTLKIQRTQQEDSAVYLCASSPVDRVAGANVLTFGAGSRLTVL.

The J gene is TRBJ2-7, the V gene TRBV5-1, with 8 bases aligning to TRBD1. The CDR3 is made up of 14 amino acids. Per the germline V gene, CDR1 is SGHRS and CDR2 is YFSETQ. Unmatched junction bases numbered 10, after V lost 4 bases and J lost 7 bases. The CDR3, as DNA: TGCGCCAGCAGCCCGACAGGGGCCACGGGTGAGCAGTACTTC. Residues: CASSPTGATGEQYF.

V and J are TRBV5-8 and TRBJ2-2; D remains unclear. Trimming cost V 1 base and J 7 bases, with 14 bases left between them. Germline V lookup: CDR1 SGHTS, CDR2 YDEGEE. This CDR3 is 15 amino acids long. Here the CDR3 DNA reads TGTGCCAGCAGCTTGCCACAGTTGCATTACGGGGAGCTGTTTTTT. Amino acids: CASSLPQLHYGELFF.

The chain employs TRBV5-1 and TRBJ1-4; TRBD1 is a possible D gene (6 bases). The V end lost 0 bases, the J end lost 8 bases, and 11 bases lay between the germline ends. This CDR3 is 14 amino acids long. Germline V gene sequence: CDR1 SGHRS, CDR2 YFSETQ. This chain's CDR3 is CASSLVGTKEKLFF. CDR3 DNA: TGCGCCAGCAGCTTGGTCGGGACAAAGGAAAAACTGTTTTTT.

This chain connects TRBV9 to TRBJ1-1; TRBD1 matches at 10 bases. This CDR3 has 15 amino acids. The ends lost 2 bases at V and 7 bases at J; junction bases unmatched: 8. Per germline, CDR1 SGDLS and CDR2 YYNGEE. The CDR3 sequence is CASSVESGTGVEAFF. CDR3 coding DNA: TGTGCCAGCAGCGTCGAATCCGGGACAGGGGTTGAAGCTTTCTTT.

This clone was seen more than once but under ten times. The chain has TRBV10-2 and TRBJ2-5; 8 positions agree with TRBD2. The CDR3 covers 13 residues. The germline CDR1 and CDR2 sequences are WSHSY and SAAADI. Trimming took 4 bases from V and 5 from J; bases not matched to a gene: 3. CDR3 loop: CASSGLASETQYF. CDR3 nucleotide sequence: TGCGCCAGCAGTGGACTAGCGAGTGAGACCCAGTACTTC.

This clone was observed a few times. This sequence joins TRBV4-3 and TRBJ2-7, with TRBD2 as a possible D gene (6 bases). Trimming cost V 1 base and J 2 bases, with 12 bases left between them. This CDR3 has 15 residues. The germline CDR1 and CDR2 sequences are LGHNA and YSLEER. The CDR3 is CASSQGGGTTYEQYF. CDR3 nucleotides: TGCGCCAGCAGCCAAGGGGGAGGAACCACCTACGAGCAGTACTTC.

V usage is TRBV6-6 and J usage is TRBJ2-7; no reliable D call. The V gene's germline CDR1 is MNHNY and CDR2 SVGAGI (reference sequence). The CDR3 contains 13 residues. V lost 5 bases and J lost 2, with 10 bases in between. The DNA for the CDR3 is TGTGCCAGCAGTAGAGACCTAGCCTACGAGCAGTACTTC. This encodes CASSRDLAYEQYF.

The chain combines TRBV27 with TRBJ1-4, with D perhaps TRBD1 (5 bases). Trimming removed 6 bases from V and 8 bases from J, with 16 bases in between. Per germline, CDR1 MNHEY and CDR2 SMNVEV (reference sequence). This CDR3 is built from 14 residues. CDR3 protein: CASRPLGGGEKLFF. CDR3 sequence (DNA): TGTGCCAGCAGGCCCCTGGGGGGTGGCGAAAAACTGTTTTTT.

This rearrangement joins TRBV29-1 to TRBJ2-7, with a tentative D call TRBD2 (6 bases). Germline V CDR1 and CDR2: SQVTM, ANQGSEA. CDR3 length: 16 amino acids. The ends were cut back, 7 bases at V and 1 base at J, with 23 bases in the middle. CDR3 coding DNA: TGCAGCGCCTTCGGGACTCCCTTAACGGGATCCTACGAGCAGTACTTC. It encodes CSAFGTPLTGSYEQYF.

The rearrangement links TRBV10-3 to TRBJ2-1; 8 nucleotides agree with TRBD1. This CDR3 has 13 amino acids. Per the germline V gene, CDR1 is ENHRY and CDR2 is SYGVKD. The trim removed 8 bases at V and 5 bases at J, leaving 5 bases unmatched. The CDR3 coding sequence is TGTGCCATCGGGACAGGCCTAAACAATGAGCAGTTCTTC. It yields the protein CAIGTGLNNEQFF.

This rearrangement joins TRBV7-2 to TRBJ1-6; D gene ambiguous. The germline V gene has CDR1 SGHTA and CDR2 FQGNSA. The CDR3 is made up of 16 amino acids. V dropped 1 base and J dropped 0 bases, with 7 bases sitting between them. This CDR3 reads CASSLVSGSYNSPLHF. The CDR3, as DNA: TGTGCCAGCAGCTTAGTGTCAGGCTCCTATAATTCACCCCTCCACTTT.

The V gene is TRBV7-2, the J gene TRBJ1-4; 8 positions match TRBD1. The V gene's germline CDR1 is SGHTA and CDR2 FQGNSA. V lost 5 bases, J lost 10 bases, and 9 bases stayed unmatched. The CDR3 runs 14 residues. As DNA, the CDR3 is TGTGCCAGCAGCCCAACGGACAGGGCGCGAAAACTGTTTTTT. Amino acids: CASSPTDRARKLFF.

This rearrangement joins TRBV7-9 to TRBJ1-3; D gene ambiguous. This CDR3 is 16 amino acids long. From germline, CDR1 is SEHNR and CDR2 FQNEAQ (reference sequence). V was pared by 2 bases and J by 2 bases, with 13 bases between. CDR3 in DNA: TGTGCCAGCAGCTTACAAGCAGGCTCCCCTGGAAACACCATATATTTT. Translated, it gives CASSLQAGSPGNTIYF.

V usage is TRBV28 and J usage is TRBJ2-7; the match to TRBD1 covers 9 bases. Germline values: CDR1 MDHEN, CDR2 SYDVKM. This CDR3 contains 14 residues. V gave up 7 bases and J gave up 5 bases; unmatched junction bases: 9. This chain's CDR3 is CASISGTGRNEQYF. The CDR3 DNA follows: TGTGCCAGCATTTCGGGGACAGGGAGAAACGAGCAGTACTTC.

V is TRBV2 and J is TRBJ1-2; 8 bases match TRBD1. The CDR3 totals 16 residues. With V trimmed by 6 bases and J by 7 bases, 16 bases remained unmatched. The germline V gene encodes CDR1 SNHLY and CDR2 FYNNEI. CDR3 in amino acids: CASRTSGTGLGTGYTF. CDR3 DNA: TGTGCCAGCAGAACCTCCGGGACAGGCTTAGGTACTGGCTACACCTTC.

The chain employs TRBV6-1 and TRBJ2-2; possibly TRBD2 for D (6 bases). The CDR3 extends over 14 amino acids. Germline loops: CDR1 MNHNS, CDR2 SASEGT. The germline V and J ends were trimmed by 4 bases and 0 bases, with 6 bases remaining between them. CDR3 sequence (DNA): TGTGCCAGCAGTGCGGGGGCGAACACCGGGGAGCTGTTTTTT. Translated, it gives CASSAGANTGELFF.

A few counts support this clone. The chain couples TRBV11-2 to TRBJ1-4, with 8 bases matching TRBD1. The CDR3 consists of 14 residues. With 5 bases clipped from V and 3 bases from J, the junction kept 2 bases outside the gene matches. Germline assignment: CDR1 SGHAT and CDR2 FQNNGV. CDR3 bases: TGTGCCAGCAGCCCGACAGGGGCTAATGAAAAACTGTTTTTT. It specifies CASSPTGANEKLFF.

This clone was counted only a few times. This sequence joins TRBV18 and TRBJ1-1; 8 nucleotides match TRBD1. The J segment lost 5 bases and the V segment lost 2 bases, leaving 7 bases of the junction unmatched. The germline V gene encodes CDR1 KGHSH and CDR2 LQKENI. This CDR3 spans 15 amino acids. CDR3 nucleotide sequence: TGTGCCAGCTCACCATTGCCAGGGGGCGAAACTGAAGCTTTCTTT. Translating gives CASSPLPGGETEAFF.

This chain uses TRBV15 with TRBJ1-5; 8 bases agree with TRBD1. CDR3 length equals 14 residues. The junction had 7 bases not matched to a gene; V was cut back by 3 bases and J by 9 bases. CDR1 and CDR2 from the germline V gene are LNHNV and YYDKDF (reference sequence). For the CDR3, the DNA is TGTGCCACCAGCAGGACAACAGGGGGATCGCCCCAGCATTTT. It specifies CATSRTTGGSPQHF.

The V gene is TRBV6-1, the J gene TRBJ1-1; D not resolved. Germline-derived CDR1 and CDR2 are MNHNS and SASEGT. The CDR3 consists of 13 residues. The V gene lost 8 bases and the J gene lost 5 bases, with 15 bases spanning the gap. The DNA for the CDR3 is TGTGCCAGCGCGAATTCCGGGAGGACTGAAGCTTTCTTT. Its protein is CASANSGRTEAFF.

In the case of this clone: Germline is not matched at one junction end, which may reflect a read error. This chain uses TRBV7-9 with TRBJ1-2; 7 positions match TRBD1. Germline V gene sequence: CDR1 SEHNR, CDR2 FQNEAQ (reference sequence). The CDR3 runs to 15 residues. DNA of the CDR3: TGTTCCAGCAGCGCCCCCAGGGGGACCCACTATGGCTACACCTTC. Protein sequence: CSSSAPRGTHYGYTF.

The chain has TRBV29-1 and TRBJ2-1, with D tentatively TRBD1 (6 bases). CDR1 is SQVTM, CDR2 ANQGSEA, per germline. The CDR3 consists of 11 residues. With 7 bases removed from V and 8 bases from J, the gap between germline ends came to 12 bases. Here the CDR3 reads CSGRKGDEQFF. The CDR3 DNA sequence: TGCAGCGGCCGTAAGGGGGATGAGCAGTTCTTC.